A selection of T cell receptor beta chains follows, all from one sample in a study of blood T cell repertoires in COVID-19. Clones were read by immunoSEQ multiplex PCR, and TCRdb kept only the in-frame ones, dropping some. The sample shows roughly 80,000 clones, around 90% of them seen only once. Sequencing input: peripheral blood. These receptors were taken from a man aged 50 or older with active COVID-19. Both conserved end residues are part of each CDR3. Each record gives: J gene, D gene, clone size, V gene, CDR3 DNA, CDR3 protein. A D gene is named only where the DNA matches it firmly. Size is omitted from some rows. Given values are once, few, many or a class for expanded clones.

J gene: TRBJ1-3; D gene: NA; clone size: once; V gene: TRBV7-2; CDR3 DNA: TGTGCCAGCAGCTTAGACAGCTCTGGAAACACCATATATTTT; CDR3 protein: CASSLDSSGNTIYF
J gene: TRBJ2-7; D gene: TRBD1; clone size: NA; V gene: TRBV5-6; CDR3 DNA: TGTGCCAGCAGCCAGGGACAGGGGTGGAACAACGAGCAGTACTTC; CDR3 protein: CASSQGQGWNNEQYF
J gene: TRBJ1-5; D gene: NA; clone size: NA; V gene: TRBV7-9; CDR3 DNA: TGTGCCAGCAGCTCAAAGGAGTGGCCCCAGCATTTT; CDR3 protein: CASSSKEWPQHF
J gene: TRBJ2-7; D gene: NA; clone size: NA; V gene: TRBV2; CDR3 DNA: TGTGCCAGCAGACCCGCCACAAACTCCTACGAGCAGTACTTC; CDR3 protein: CASRPATNSYEQYF
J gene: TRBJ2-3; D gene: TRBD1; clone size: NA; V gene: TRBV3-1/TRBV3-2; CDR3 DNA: TGTGCCAGCAGCCAAGACAGGGGGCTACGCACAGATACGCAGTATTTT; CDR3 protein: CASSQDRGLRTDTQYF
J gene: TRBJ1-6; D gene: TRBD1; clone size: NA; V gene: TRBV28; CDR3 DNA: TGTGCCAGCAGCCAGACAGGGGGCAGCCATAATTCACCCCTCCACTTT; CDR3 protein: CASSQTGGSHNSPLHF
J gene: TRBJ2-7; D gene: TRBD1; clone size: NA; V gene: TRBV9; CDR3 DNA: TGTGCCAGCAGCGTAGCCGACAGGGGCCACGAGCAGTACTTC; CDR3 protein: CASSVADRGHEQYF
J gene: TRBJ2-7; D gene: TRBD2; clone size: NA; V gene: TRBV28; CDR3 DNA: TGTGCCAGCAGTTTAAGGGGCGGGGGTATGAACGAGCAGTACTTC; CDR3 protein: CASSLRGGGMNEQYF
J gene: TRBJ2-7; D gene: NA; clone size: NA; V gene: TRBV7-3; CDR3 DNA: TGTGCCAGCAGCCGGGGTTTCGGGCCCTCCTACGAGCAGTACTTC; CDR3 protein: CASSRGFGPSYEQYF
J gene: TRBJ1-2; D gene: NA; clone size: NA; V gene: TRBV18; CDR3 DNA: TGTGCCAGCTCACCACCGGGGGCCAGCTCAGCTAACTATGGCTACACCTTC; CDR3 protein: CASSPPGASSANYGYTF
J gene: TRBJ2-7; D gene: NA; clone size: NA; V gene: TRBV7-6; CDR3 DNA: TGTGCCAGCAGCTTTTTCAGGGACTACGAGCAGTACTTC; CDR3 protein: CASSFFRDYEQYF
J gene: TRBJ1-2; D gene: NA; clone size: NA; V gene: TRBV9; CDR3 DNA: TGTGCCAGCCTATCCGTGGTCGAAGAGCATGGCTACACCTTC; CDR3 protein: CASLSVVEEHGYTF
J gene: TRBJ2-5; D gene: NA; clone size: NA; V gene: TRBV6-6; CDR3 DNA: TGTGCCAGCAGTCCAAGCAGGATTGCTCAAGAGACCCAGTACTTC; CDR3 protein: CASSPSRIAQETQYF
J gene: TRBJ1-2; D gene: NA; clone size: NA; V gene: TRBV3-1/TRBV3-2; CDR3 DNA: TGTGCCAGCAGCCAAGATAACAGGCCAGGCTATGGCTACACCTTC; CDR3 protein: CASSQDNRPGYGYTF
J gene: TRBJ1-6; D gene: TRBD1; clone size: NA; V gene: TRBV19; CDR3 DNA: TGTGCCAGTAGTGACGGACAGGGTAACGGTTCACCCCTCCACTTT; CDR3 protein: CASSDGQGNGSPLHF
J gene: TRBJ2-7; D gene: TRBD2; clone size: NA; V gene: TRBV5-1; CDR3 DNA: TGCGCCAGCAGCTTTCTAGCGGCAGGGAGCTCCTACGAGCAGTACTTC; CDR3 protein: CASSFLAAGSSYEQYF
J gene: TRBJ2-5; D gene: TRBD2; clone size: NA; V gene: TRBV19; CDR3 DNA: TGTGCCAGTAGGGAGACTAGCGTACGACAAGAGACCCAGTACTTC; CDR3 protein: CASRETSVRQETQYF
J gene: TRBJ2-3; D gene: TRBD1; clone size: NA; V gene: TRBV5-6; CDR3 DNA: TGTGCCAGCAGCTTGGCGGGACAGGGGGCCGGCACAGATACGCAGTATTTT; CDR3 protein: CASSLAGQGAGTDTQYF
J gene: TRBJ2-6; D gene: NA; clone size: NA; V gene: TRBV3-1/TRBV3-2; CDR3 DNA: TGTGCCAGCAGCCAATCGGTGGTCTCTGGGGCCAACGTCCTGACTTTC; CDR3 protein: CASSQSVVSGANVLTF
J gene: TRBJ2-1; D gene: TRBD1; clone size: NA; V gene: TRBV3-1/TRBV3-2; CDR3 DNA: TGTGCCAGCAGCCGAGGGGGCGCCTACAATGAGCAGTTCTTC; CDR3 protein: CASSRGGAYNEQFF
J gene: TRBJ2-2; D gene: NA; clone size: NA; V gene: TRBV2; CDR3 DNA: TGTGCCAGCAGTTCAGGGTCATGGACCGGGGAGCTGTTTTTT; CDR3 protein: CASSSGSWTGELFF
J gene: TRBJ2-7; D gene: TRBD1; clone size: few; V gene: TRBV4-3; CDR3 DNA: TGCGCCAGCAGCCAAGGTTCGGGGACAGCCTCCTACGAGCAGTACTTC; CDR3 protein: CASSQGSGTASYEQYF
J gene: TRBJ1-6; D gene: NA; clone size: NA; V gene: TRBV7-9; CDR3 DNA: TGTGCCAGCAGTTCAGACCCCGGGGGACCCTTAGTTCCCCTCCACTTT; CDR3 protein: CASSSDPGGPLVPLHF
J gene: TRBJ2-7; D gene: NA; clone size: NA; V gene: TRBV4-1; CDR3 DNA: TGCGCCAGCAGCCAGCTACAGGGTACCTACGAGCAGTACTTC; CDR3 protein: CASSQLQGTYEQYF
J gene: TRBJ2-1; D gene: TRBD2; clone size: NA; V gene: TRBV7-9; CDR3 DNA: TGTGCCAGCAGCCCCGGGAGGAATGAGCAGTTCTTC; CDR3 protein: CASSPGRNEQFF
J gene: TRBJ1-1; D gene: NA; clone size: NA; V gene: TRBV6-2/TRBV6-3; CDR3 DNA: TGTGCCAGCAGTTACTCTCAGGACTTTATGAACACTGAAGCTTTCTTT; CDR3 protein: CASSYSQDFMNTEAFF
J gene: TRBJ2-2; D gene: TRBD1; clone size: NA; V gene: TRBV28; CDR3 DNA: TGTGCCAGCAGTTCCCACAGGGGGAACACCGGGGAGCTGTTTTTT; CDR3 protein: CASSSHRGNTGELFF
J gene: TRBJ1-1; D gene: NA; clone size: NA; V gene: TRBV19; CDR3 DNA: TGTGCCAGTAGTAGGGGGCCTCTCGACATGAACACTGAAGCTTTCTTT; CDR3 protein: CASSRGPLDMNTEAFF
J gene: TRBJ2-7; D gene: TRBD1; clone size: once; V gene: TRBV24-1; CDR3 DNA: TGTGCCACCAGTGGGACAGGGACCCACGAGCAGTACTTC; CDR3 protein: CATSGTGTHEQYF
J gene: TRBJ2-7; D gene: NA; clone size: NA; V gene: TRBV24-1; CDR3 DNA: TGTGCCACCAGTACAGGGTTTTCCTACGAGCAGTACTTC; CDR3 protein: CATSTGFSYEQYF
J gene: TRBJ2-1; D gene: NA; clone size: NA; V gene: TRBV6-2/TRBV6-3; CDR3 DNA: TGTGCCAGCAGCACCCCCTTCTGGCAAGAGCAGTTCTTC; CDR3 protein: CASSTPFWQEQFF
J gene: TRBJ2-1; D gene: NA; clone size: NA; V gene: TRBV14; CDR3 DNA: TGTGCCAGCAGCCTCTTCGAGGGCAGGGGGGAACACAATGAGCAGTTCTTC; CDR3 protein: CASSLFEGRGEHNEQFF
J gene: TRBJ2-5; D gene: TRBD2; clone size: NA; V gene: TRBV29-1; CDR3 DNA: TGCAGCGTTCGACCGGGACTAGCGGAAGAGACCCAGTACTTC; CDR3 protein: CSVRPGLAEETQYF
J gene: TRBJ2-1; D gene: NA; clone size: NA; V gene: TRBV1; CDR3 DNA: TGCACCAGCAGCCGGGGTCATAGCGGATACAATGAGCAGTTCTTC; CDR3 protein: CTSSRGHSGYNEQFF
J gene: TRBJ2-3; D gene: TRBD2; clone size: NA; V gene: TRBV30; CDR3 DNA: TGTGCCTGGAGTGGGGTAGCGGGGGTTAGCACAGATACGCAGTATTTT; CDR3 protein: CAWSGVAGVSTDTQYF
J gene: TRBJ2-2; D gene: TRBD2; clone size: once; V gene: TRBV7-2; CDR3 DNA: TGTGCCGCGGGGGGCAGGACGAGCACCGGGGAGCTGTTTTTT; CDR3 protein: CAAGGRTSTGELFF
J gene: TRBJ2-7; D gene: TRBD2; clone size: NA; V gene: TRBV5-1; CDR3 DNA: TGCGCCAGCAGCCATGGGACTAGCGGTTTCTCCTACGAGCAGTACTTC; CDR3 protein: CASSHGTSGFSYEQYF
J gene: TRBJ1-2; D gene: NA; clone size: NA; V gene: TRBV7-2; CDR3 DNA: TGTGCCAGCAGTCCTACTAACTATGGCTACACCTTC; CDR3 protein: CASSPTNYGYTF
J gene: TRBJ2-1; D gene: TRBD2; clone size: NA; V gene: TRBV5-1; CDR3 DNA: TGCGCCAGCAGTTCCCGACTAGCGGGGGGACAGGGGCAGTTCTTC; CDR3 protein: CASSSRLAGGQGQFF
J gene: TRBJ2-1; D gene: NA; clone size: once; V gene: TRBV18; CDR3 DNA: TGTGCCAGCTCACCAACCGGCAGGGGTTCCTACAATGAGCAGTTCTTC; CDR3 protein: CASSPTGRGSYNEQFF
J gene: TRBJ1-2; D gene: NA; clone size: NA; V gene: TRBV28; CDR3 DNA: TGTGCCAGCAGTCCAAACATCTATGGCTACACCTTC; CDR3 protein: CASSPNIYGYTF